These 6 T cell receptor beta chains were sequenced from one sample in a study of CXCR3-negative and CXCR3-positive naive CD8 T cells (dated by TCRdb to about 2019). TCRdb records NextSeq 550 as the sequencer. The Human TCR Profiling Kit (MiLaboratory) was used to prepare UMI-labeled 5' RACE TRB cDNA libraries. Reads reprocessed by TCRdb are summarized as one entry per CDR3 protein sequence, and DNA is absent. The table for this sample lists 43,000 or so distinct CDR3 sequences. The top ten clones comprise 1.5% to 2% of the sample. Sequencing was carried out using naive CXCR3- CD8+ T cells from blood. This specimen's cell subset or site label, interpreted: CD45RO-CCR7+CD27+CD95- naive CD8+ T cells lacking CXCR3 (TNR3-). These receptors originate from a human donor in good health. Some clones in this sample may be carry-over from other donors' samples.

This chain uses TRBV7-9 with TRBJ2-7. The CDR3 contains 11 residues. Germline CDR1 and CDR2: SEHNR and FQNEAQ (reference sequence). CDR3 in amino acids: CASSSAYEQYF.

This clonotype is classed as medium-sized by frequency. V and J are TRBV20-1 and TRBJ2-7; TCRdb returns TRBD1, unconfirmable since there is no DNA. Germline CDR1 and CDR2: DFQATT and SNEGSKA (reference sequence). The CDR3 length is 15 residues. CDR3 residues: CSARDLAGDSYEQYF.

The V gene is TRBV27, the J gene TRBJ1-5; TCRdb's D call of TRBD1 is untestable without DNA. CDR3 size: 15 residues. Germline V CDR1 and CDR2: MNHEY, SMNVEV (reference sequence). CDR3 sequence reads: CASSFLGGLGQPQHF.

V is TRBV11-1 and J is TRBJ2-3; there is no DNA to check the TCRdb D call of TRBD1. This CDR3 comprises 16 residues. Germline V gene data show CDR1 as SGHAT and CDR2 as FQDESV (reference sequence). CDR3 region: CASSRTGGRGQDTQYF.

This rearrangement joins TRBV28 to TRBJ2-1. CDR3 size: 15 residues. Per the germline V gene, CDR1 is MDHEN and CDR2 is SYDVKM. The CDR3 sequence is CASSSREGSYNEQFF. Looking up the rest from reference TRBV28 and TRBJ2-1 gives the full variable domain: DVKVTQSSRYLVKRTGEKVFLECVQDMDHENMFWYRQDPGLGLRLIYFSYDVKMKEKGDIPEGYSVSREKKERFSLILESASTNQTSMYLCASSSREGSYNEQFFGPGTRLTVL.

The CDR3: CASSSGPSTDTQYF. V gene TRBV12-3 or TRBV12-4 combines with J gene TRBJ2-3. This CDR3 is built from 14 residues.